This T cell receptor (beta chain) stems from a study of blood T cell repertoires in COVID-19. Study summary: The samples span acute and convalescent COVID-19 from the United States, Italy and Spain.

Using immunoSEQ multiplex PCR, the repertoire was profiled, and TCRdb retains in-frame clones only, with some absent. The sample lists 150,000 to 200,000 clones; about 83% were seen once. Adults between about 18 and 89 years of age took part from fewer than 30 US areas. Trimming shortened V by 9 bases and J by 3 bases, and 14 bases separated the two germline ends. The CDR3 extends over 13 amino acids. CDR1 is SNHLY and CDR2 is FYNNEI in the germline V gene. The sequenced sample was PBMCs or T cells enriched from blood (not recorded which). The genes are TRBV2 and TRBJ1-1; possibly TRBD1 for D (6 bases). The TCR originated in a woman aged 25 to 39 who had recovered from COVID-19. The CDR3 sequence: CASGGDRDTEAFF. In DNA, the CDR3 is TGTGCCAGTGGGGGCGACAGAGACACTGAAGCTTTCTTT.